The present entry profiles one TCR beta chain with its context. These data originate in a study of blood T cell repertoires in COVID-19. The overall study: Researchers got acute and convalescent COVID-19 samples from the United States, Italy and Spain. PBMCs, B-cell-depleted T cells, or T cells were the source of the cDNA or gDNA that made up the material.

Study processing details: Amplification from reference gene primers served as the basis for estimated nucleated cell counts. Profiled with immunoSEQ multiplex PCR; TCRdb holds only in-frame clones, not every one. The V and J calls and clone size are taken from that table; D and trimming were inferred from the DNA. This sample yields 220,000 or so clones, of which approximately 85% are seen a single time; roughly 8.2% belongs to the top ten. The Seattle patients, enrolled during active infection, were followed longitudinally. The sequenced material came from peripheral blood. This sequence originates from a woman of 80 years or more with COVID-19, enrolled during active disease.

The CDR3 sequence: CASSFGDSGANVLTF. The CDR3 DNA is TGTGCCAGCAGCTTCGGAGACTCTGGGGCCAACGTCCTGACTTTC. The V and J genes are TRBV7-9 and TRBJ2-6; D remains ambiguous. The CDR3 is 15 amino acids. Trimming took 3 bases from V and 0 from J, leaving 6 bases between them. Germline loops: CDR1 SEHNR, CDR2 FQNEAQ (reference sequence).